The entry that follows covers one T cell receptor beta chain sequence. Its cognate antigen has yet to be identified. Within one base of it there is no much larger clone, and no base qualities were kept. The sample is drawn from a study of cytotoxic CD8 clonotypes in ibrutinib-treated CLL (dated by TCRdb to about 2021). For the wider study: The cohort included roughly 15 treatment-naive and about a dozen relapsed/refractory patients; about 17 were IGHV unmutated. Patients were still on ibrutinib when every remission and progressive disease sample was collected. Samples at response were collected after a median of 12 months of treatment, with a range of about 6 to 36 months. Responses were partial in about 25 patients and complete in 2; after median roughly 69 months follow-up, about 14 stayed in remission and approximately 12 progressed. On average, each sample yielded hundreds of thousands of productive templates and 94,082 productive rearrangements. Of the approximately 90 participants in the trial, about two dozen had longitudinal samples available. Cryopreserved peripheral blood mononuclear cells were collected at three points: before therapy, at response, and at either sustained remission or disease progression. What the study reported, not specific to this receptor: Sampling times were not matched between sustained-remission and progressing patients, and lymph node repertoires were not studied. Public clonotypes were rare and either shrank or stayed stable during treatment, and the rise in clonality at ibrutinib response reflected expansion of private clonotypes. An increase in clonality was observed at ibrutinib response, with clonality remaining stable during sustained remission and falling back toward baseline at progression. Baseline clonality exceeded that of age-matched healthy donors and correlated strongly with circulating CD8+ T-cell counts.

The germline V gene provides CDR1 MDHEN and CDR2 SYDVKM. Trimmed from V: 4 bases; trimmed from J: 1 base; junction bases lacking a gene match: 10. Inclusive of the bounding cysteine and phenylalanine, the CDR3 is 18 residues long. Just CDR3 DNA is preserved here, 54 bases in frame from base 1. Sample time point, as interpreted from the label and publication: about eleven months on ibrutinib. For TCR beta library preparation, approximately 2 micrograms of genomic DNA was extracted from cryopreserved PBMCs. Longitudinal blood samples from CLL patients receiving ibrutinib monotherapy were subjected to high-throughput TCR beta sequencing. The patients were enrolled in a single-center, open-label phase 2 trial of ibrutinib monotherapy. On a MiSeq, deep resolution sequencing aimed for a depth between 1 in 1 million and 1 in 200,000 T cells, with each clonotype covered 10x on average. TCR beta libraries were generated with the immunoSEQ hsTCRB Kit. In the source study's methods: Data were analyzed with ImmunoSEQ Data Assistant and ImmunoSEQ Analyzer, with V, D and J genes assigned per IMGT definitions. Clonality, which ranges from 0 to 1, was calculated as one minus the normalized Shannon entropy of productive rearrangement frequencies. Only overrepresented clonotypes making up at least 0.05% of the repertoire of each patient were included in the public clonotype analysis. About a dozen repertoires from age-matched healthy donors, obtained from immuneACCESS, served as clonality controls. Drawn from immuneACCESS, this table holds only the in-frame rearrangements with V and J called that TCRdb kept. Clones are partly lost; checked studies trace under half to an unresolved V gene and leave the rest unexplained. From that table come the V and J calls and clone size; the DNA was used to work out D and trimming. For this sample there are approximately 91,000 clones; roughly three quarters appear just once. The top ten hold approximately 4.4% of the sample.

The receptor chain draws on TRBV28 and TRBJ2-6, and TRBD1 matches 7 of the central bases. The sample consisted of PBMCs, taken after 12 months of ibrutinib treatment. This clonotype was sampled from a human donor with chronic lymphocytic leukemia. The CDR3 region reads CASSSRTGLQSGANVLTF. The DNA is TGTGCCAGCAGTTCCAGGACAGGATTACAATCTGGGGCCAACGTCCTGACTTTC.